This T cell receptor (beta chain) was recovered during a study of monozygotic twins with cystic fibrosis. Generated by immunoSEQ multiplex PCR, the TCRdb table keeps only in-frame clones and is missing some. This sample yields 15,000 to 20,000 clones, of which around 97% are seen a single time; 1.9% belongs to the top ten. Study outcomes and limitations: In this small cohort, shared CDR3 numbers showed no association with age, concordance or disease severity. Unrelated CF individuals shared fewer identical clonotypes than monozygotic CF twins.

A word on this clone: Antigen: not known.

This TCR came from a woman aged 25 to 39 with cystic fibrosis. Input material: blood.

The CDR3 is CASSQDLNTEAFF. The CDR3 nucleotides are TGCGCCAGCAGCCAAGATTTAAACACTGAAGCTTTCTTT. The V gene is TRBV4-3, the J gene TRBJ1-1; D call uncertain. CDR1 is LGHNA and CDR2 is YSLEER in the germline V gene. This CDR3 has 13 residues. Trimming stripped 0 bases from V and 2 bases from J, with 4 bases between.